This T cell receptor beta chain appears in the sequencing data of a study of T cell responses to AZD1222 COVID-19 vaccine (dated by TCRdb to the early 2020s). For the wider study: AZD1222 recipients with second doses at about 4 weeks or about 12 weeks were pooled, because spike-specific TCR depth and breadth did not differ between schedules. A total of more than 230 trial participants underwent TCR sequencing, of whom nearly 210 had received two doses of AZD1222 and 26 had received two doses of the MenACWY control vaccine. Trial participants were enrolled by age into subgroups of 18-55, 56-69 and 70-plus years, and 148, 28 and 57 TCR-sequenced participants, respectively, were included in these subgroups.

With regard to this clone: Which antigen it targets is not known. Within one base of it there is no much larger clone, and no base qualities were kept.

Summary of the overall study and its limitations: Spike-specific TCR breadth and depth rose significantly after two AZD1222 doses compared with day 0 and with MenACWY recipients. Vaccine-associated CD4 TCRs spanned the whole spike protein, with dominant responses in regions 160-218 and 743-854. The 56-69-year group was small, and its depth increase did not reach significance, likely because of low power. Because no day 14 peak-response samples were available, the repertoires could be characterized only after the peak T cell response. Reportedly, almost half of the unique spike-specific TCRs recognized epitopes lying outside the regions that are mutated in the B.1.351 and B.1.1.7 variants. Participants were mostly white British and included more females than males, and it was suggested by the authors that clonal diversity may have been underestimated. Conclusions about previously exposed vaccinees were limited because only a handful of AZD1222 recipients were SARS-CoV-2 seropositive at baseline.

The CDR3 regions of human TCRbeta chains were subjected to immunosequencing. The published analysis was carried out like this. TCRs in the repertoires were matched against a reference library of SARS-CoV-2-specific TCRs that had been generated with the MIRA antigen-specificity platform. Breadth was defined as the fraction of unique TCRs that were SARS-CoV-2-associated, and depth was defined as the fraction of total T cells that were SARS-CoV-2-associated. Using the MIRA data, every spike-specific TCR was mapped to the spike region that the TCR reacted to and assigned to either a CD4 or a CD8 class. Log10-transformed breadth and depth values were compared by one-way ANOVA with Sidak's multiple comparisons tests. Sourced from immuneACCESS, this table was stored by TCRdb with only in-frame sequences that have V and J called. A share of the clones is absent; for the studies checked, an unresolved V gene accounts for under half, and the remainder has no known explanation. V and J calls and clone size are those listed in that table; D and trimming were worked out from the DNA. Across this sample there are some 150,000 clones, with about 90% seen only once. Of the sample, around 5% falls within the top ten clones.

The intended sense of this specimen's time point label: baseline before first vaccination. Samples from vaccinated people were obtained from the UK trials COV001 and COV002, which included a single-blind randomized controlled phase 2/3 trial of AZD1222 (ChAdOx1 nCoV-19) in healthy adults. For TCRbeta chain sequencing, PBMC samples from trial participants were taken at day 0 and at day 28 after the second dose. The germline V gene encodes CDR1 SGHAT and CDR2 FQNNGV. The germline V and J ends show losses of 5 bases and 5 bases respectively, and no gene match explains 10 bases of the junction. Inclusive of the bounding cysteine and phenylalanine, the CDR3 is 16 residues long. Only the CDR3 portion is preserved as DNA: 48 bases, with reading frame beginning at the first base.

This TCR was recovered from an adult in good health. The sequencing here drew on peripheral blood, taken on day 0 of AZD1222 vaccination. The chain couples TRBV11-2 to TRBJ2-1; 9 junctional bases match TRBD2. CDR3 loop: CASSPTNSGRNNEQFF. The DNA reads as follows: TGTGCCAGCAGCCCCACGAATAGCGGGAGAAACAATGAGCAGTTCTTC.